A selection of T cell receptor beta chains follows, all from one sample in a study of blood T cell repertoires in COVID-19. Sequencing was performed with immunoSEQ multiplex PCR; in TCRdb, only in-frame clones are kept and a portion is missing. The sample contains some 190,000 clones, approximately 80% of which appear only once. What was sequenced was peripheral blood. These receptors came from a woman of 80 years or more with COVID-19, enrolled during active disease. Both conserved end residues are part of each CDR3.

NA	TRBV9	CASSVGNRGRTGELFF
TRBJ2-1	TRBV18	CASSPPSTRLAGGQGYNEQFF
TRBJ2-2	TRBV5-4	CASSLEGGADTGELFF
TRBJ2-1	TRBV6-5	CASSQTGLYEQFF
TRBJ1-4	TRBV18	CASSPPLPATNEKLFF
TRBJ2-5	TRBV5-4	CASSPTGKRETQYF
TRBJ1-1	TRBV5-1	CASSPRQSTEAFF
TRBJ2-7	TRBV10-3	CAAKGGPRSYEQYF
TRBJ1-4	TRBV2	CASSESRGFNEKLFF
TRBJ1-6	TRBV6-2/TRBV6-3	CASSYRESSYNSPLHF
TRBJ1-1	TRBV2	CASTQGGFYEAFF
TRBJ1-1	TRBV7-9	CASSLLDTEAFF
TRBJ2-4	TRBV21-1	CATRTGGETKNIQYF
TRBJ2-1	TRBV9	CASSVSQGSYNEQFF
TRBJ1-1	TRBV6-1	CASSEVLGHSRLF